This T cell receptor beta chain was retrieved from a study of T-cell reconstitution after alpha-beta-depleted transplantation in children. Looked up from germline, CDR1 is MNHEY and CDR2 is SVGEGT. Trimming left V 0 bases short and J 4 bases short, with 10 bases between. The CDR3 has 15 residues. Unique molecular identifiers were incorporated during preparation of the TCRbeta library. TCRdb independently ran MiXCR on the PCR reads; one entry per CDR3 protein. The sample holds about 460,000 distinct CDR3 sequences, 9.5% to 15% seen once. This sample comprised PBMCs from the stem cell graft donor, obtained from the stem cell graft. The J gene is TRBJ2-1, the V gene TRBV6-2 or TRBV6-3; D unresolved. The TCR sequence derives from a human donor who donated a stem cell graft to a child with combined immunodeficiency. This CDR3 reads CASSYSWLEYNEQFF. The CDR3 DNA follows: TGTGCCAGCAGTTACTCGTGGCTGGAGTACAATGAGCAGTTCTTC.